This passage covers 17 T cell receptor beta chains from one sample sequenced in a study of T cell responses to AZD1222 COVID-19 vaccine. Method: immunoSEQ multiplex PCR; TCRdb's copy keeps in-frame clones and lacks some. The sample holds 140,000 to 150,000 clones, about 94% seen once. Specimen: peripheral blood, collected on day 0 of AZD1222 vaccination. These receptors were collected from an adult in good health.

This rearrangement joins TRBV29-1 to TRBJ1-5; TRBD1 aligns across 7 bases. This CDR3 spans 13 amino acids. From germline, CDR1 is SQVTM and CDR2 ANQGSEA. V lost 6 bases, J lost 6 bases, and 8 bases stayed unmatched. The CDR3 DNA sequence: TGCAGCGTAACACAGGGGCGAGGTCAGCCCCAGCATTTT. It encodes CSVTQGRGQPQHF.

CDR3 amino acids: CASSQVAGLVLETQYF. Here the CDR3 DNA reads TGCGCCAGCAGCCAAGTTGCGGGACTAGTTCTGGAGACCCAGTACTTC. The chain carries TRBV4-1 and TRBJ2-5, with 8 bases matching TRBD2. The CDR3 is 16 amino acids. Germline assignment: CDR1 MGHRA and CDR2 YSYEKL. J was trimmed by 5 bases and V by 1 base; bases with no gene match: 9.

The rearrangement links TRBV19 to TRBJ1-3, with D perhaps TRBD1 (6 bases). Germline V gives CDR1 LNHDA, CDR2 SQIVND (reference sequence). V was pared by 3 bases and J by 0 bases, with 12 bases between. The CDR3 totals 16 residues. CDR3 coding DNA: TGTGCCAGTAGTATCACAGGGTCCGACTCTGGAAACACCATATATTTT. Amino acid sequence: CASSITGSDSGNTIYF. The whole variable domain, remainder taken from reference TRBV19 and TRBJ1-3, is DGGITQSPKYLFRKEGQNVTLSCEQNLNHDAMYWYRQDPGQGLRLIYYSQIVNDFQKGDIAEGYSVSREKKESFPLTVTSAQKNPTAFYLCASSITGSDSGNTIYFGEGSWLTVV.

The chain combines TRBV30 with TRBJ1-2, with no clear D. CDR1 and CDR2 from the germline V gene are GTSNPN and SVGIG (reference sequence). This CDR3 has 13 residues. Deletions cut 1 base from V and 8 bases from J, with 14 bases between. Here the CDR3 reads CAWSGGWQSGYTF. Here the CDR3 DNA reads TGTGCCTGGAGTGGCGGGTGGCAATCCGGCTACACCTTC.

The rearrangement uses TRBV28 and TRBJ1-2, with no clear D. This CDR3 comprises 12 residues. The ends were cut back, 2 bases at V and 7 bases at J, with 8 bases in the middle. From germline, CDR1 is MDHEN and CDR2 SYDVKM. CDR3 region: CASSLRGTGYTF. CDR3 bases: TGTGCCAGCAGTTTAAGAGGAACTGGCTACACCTTC.

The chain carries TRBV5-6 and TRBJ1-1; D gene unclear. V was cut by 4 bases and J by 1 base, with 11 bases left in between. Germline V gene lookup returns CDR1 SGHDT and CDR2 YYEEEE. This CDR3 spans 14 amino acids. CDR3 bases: TGTGCCAGCAGCCCCGTCTTACGGAACACTGAAGCTTTCTTT. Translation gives CASSPVLRNTEAFF.

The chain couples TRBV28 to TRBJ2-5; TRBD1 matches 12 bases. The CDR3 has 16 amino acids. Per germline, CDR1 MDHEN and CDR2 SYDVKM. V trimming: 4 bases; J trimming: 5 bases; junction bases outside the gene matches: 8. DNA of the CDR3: TGTGCCAGCAGTTCTTCCGGGGACAGGGGGCTGGAGACCCAGTACTTC. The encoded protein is CASSSSGDRGLETQYF.

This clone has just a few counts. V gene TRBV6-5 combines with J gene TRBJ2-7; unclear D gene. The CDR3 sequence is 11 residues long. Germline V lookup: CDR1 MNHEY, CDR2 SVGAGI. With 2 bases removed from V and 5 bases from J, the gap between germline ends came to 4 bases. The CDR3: CASSYINEQYF. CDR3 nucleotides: TGTGCCAGCAGTTACATCAACGAGCAGTACTTC.

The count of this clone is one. CDR3 DNA: TGTGCCAGCAGCATCAACAGGGCTTCCTCTGGAAACACCATATATTTT. Amino acids: CASSINRASSGNTIYF. J is TRBJ1-3 and V is TRBV5-4, with D possibly TRBD1 on 6 matching bases. Germline V CDR1 and CDR2: SGHNT, YYREEE (reference sequence). V was shortened by 4 bases and J by 0 bases, with 14 bases between the two germline ends. The CDR3 has 16 amino acids.

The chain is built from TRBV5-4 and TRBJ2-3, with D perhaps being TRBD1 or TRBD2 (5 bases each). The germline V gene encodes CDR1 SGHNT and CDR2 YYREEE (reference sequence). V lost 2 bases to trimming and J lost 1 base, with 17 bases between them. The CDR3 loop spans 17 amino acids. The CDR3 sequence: CASSFGGGPSRTDTQYF. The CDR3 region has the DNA TGTGCCAGCAGCTTTGGTGGGGGTCCTTCCCGCACAGATACGCAGTATTTT.

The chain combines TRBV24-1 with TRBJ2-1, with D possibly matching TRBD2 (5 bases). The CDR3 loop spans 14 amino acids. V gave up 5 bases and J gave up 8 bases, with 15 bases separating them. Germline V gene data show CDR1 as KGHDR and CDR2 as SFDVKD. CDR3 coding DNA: TGTGCCACCAGTGCGAGGGCAGGTATGGATGAGCAGTTCTTC. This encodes CATSARAGMDEQFF.

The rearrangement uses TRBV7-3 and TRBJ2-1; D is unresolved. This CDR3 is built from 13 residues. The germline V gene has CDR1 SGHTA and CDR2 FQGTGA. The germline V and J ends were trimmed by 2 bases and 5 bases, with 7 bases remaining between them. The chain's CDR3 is CASSLSRNNEQFF. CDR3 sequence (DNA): TGTGCCAGCAGCTTATCCAGGAACAATGAGCAGTTCTTC. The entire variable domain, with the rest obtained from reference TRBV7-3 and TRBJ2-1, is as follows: GAGVSQTPSNKVTEKGKYVELRCDPISGHTALYWYRQSLGQGPEFLIYFQGTGAADDSGLPNDRFFAVRPEGSVSTLKIQRTERGDSAVYLCASSLSRNNEQFFGPGTRLTVL.

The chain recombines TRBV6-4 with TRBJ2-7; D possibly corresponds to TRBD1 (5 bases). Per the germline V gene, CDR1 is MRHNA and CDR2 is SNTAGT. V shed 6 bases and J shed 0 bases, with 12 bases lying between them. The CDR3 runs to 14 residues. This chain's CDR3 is CASSADSNSYEQYF. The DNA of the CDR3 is TGTGCCAGCAGCGCAGACAGCAACTCCTACGAGCAGTACTTC.

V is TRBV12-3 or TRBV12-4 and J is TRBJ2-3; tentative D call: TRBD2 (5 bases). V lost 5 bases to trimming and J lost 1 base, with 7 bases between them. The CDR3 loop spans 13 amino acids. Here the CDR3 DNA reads TGTGCCAGCAGTCAGAGGGGCACAGATACGCAGTATTTT. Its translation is CASSQRGTDTQYF.

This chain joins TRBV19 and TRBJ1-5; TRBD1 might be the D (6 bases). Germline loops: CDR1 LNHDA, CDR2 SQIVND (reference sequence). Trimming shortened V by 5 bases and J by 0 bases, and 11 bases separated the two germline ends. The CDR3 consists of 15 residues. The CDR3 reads CASSDGTHSNQPQHF. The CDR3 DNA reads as TGTGCCAGTAGTGACGGGACACATAGCAATCAGCCCCAGCATTTT.

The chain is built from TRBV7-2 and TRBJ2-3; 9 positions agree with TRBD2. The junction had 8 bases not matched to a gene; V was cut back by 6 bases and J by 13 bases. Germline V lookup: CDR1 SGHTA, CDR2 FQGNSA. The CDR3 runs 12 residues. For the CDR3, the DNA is TGTGCCAGCAGTTTACCGGGACTAGCTAAGTATTTT. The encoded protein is CASSLPGLAKYF.

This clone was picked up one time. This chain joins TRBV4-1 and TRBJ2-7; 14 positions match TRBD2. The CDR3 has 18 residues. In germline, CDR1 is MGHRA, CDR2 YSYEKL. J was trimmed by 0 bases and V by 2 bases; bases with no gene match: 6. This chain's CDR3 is CASSQQGLAGVSSYEQYF. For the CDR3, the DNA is TGCGCCAGCAGCCAACAGGGACTAGCGGGAGTCAGCTCCTACGAGCAGTACTTC.